This passage covers 27 T cell receptor beta chains from one sample sequenced in a study of shared clonotypes between healthy human individuals. Sequencing used immunoSEQ multiplex PCR; TCRdb keeps in-frame clones, though not all of them. The sample carries approximately 500,000 clones, roughly 85% recorded once. The sequenced sample consisted of PBMCs. Receptors were obtained from a woman aged 35 to 49 in good health. Some clones in this sample may be carry-over from other donors' samples.

This chain joins TRBV7-3 and TRBJ2-2, with TRBD2 matching over 7 bases. Germline values: CDR1 SGHTA, CDR2 FQGTGA. The CDR3 is 14 residues long. J was trimmed by 7 bases and V by 0 bases; bases with no gene match: 2. CDR3 DNA sequence: TGTGCCAGCAGCTTAACAGGGGAGGGCGGGGAGCTGTTTTTT. It translates to CASSLTGEGGELFF.

The rearrangement links TRBV11-1 to TRBJ2-1; D unresolved. The CDR3 runs to 19 residues. Between the trimmed V and J ends, which lost 4 bases and 0 bases, there was a span of 22 bases. Germline CDR1 is SGHAT and CDR2 is FQDESV (reference sequence). As DNA, the CDR3 is TGTGCCAGCAGCTCCCGGGTCCTTGGACGTACCAGCTCCTACAATGAGCAGTTCTTC. Amino acids: CASSSRVLGRTSSYNEQFF.

In DNA form, the CDR3 reads TGTGCCAGCAGCGTAGCTCCCGTCCAAGAGACCCAGTACTTC. Protein sequence: CASSVAPVQETQYF. This chain joins TRBV9 and TRBJ2-5, with unresolved D. CDR1 is SGDLS, CDR2 YYNGEE, per germline. V shed 0 bases and J shed 1 base, with 7 bases lying between them. The CDR3 contains 14 residues.

This clone appeared once. The rearrangement uses TRBV12-5 and TRBJ2-5; 10 bases are a match to TRBD1. Germline assignment: CDR1 LGHNT and CDR2 FRNRAP. Trimming removed 5 bases from V and 3 bases from J; junction bases left unmatched: 3. CDR3 length: 14 residues. In DNA form, the CDR3 reads TGTGCTAGTGGTCCGGGACAGGGGAAAGAGACCCAGTACTTC. This encodes CASGPGQGKETQYF.

For this clone: In the same sample, other DNA sequences code for this CDR3. CDR3 nucleotides: TGTGCCAGCTCAAGTGACACCGGGGAGCTGTTTTTT. Translated: CASSSDTGELFF. This chain uses TRBV18 with TRBJ2-2; D is uncertain. V lost 5 bases and J 3 bases, leaving 4 bases between the germline ends. The germline CDR1 and CDR2 sequences are KGHSH and LQKENI. CDR3 length equals 12 residues.

V gene TRBV29-1 combines with J gene TRBJ2-3; weak D call: TRBD2 (6 bases). V was clipped by 4 bases and J by 6 bases, with 14 bases between them. The CDR3 has 13 residues. Germline V lookup: CDR1 SQVTM, CDR2 ANQGSEA. The CDR3 loop reads CSVGRGEGDTQYF. The DNA of the CDR3 is TGCAGCGTTGGGAGGGGAGAGGGGGATACGCAGTATTTT.

This clone was seen at least ten times. CDR3 DNA: TGTGCCACCAGCGGGACCCCCCTGACAGATCAAGAGACCCAGTACTTC. Residues: CATSGTPLTDQETQYF. The gene calls are TRBV15 and TRBJ2-5, with D perhaps TRBD1 or TRBD2 (5 bases each). Germline CDR1 and CDR2: LNHNV and YYDKDF (reference sequence). There are 16 residues in the CDR3. V lost 5 bases, J lost 2 bases, and 18 bases lay in between.

This clone was detected a few times. This rearrangement joins TRBV19 to TRBJ2-3; TRBD1 aligns across 9 bases. Germline V gives CDR1 LNHDA, CDR2 SQIVND (reference sequence). CDR3 length equals 16 residues. V shed 0 bases, J shed 5 bases, and the junction held 6 bases outside the gene matches. The CDR3 protein is CASSIDRQGGKDTQYF. CDR3 DNA sequence: TGTGCCAGTAGTATAGATCGACAGGGGGGGAAAGATACGCAGTATTTT.

The chain recombines TRBV4-2 with TRBJ2-7; either TRBD1 or TRBD2 may fit D (5 bases each). Germline loops: CDR1 LGHNA, CDR2 YNFKEQ. V was cut by 2 bases and J by 2 bases, with 10 bases left in between. The CDR3 length is 14 residues. This CDR3 reads CASSQPGRAYEQYF. The CDR3 DNA reads as TGTGCCAGCAGCCAACCGGGACGGGCCTACGAGCAGTACTTC.

On this clone: In the same sample, other DNA sequences code for this CDR3. The chain employs TRBV29-1 and TRBJ2-7; the match to TRBD1 covers 7 bases. The CDR3 sequence is 15 residues long. Germline V gene data show CDR1 as SQVTM and CDR2 as ANQGSEA. V lost 1 base and J lost 0; bases outside the gene matches: 6. In nucleotides, the CDR3 is TGCAGCGTTGAAGGGGCTCGGGACAGCTCCTACGAGCAGTACTTC. It specifies CSVEGARDSSYEQYF.

The chain recombines TRBV15 with TRBJ2-1, with 12 bases aligning to TRBD2. V lost 0 bases to trimming and J lost 12 bases; unmatched junction nucleotides: 9. CDR1 is LNHNV, CDR2 YYDKDF, per germline (reference sequence). The CDR3 spans 16 residues. CDR3 DNA sequence: TGTGCCACCAGCAGAGATCTAGCGGGAGGGGCTTTTTGGCAGTTCTTC. Amino acids: CATSRDLAGGAFWQFF.

The V gene is TRBV7-9, the J gene TRBJ2-7, with D possibly TRBD2 on 6 matching bases. CDR1 and CDR2 from the germline V gene are SEHNR and FQNEAQ (reference sequence). The CDR3 covers 17 residues. Trimming took 1 base from V and 5 from J, leaving 21 bases between them. CDR3 region: CASSLGAMRGLENEQYF. CDR3 bases: TGTGCCAGCAGCTTAGGGGCCATGAGGGGACTCGAGAACGAGCAGTACTTC.

CDR3 loop: CASSGQGAKSEKLFF. The CDR3 region has the DNA TGCGCCAGCAGCGGACAGGGGGCGAAGAGTGAAAAACTGTTTTTT. The chain has TRBV4-1 and TRBJ1-4, with 11 bases lining up with TRBD1. This CDR3 spans 15 amino acids. CDR1 and CDR2 from the germline V gene are MGHRA and YSYEKL. Germline trimming cut 5 bases from V and 7 bases from J; bases unmatched to any gene: 6.

The chain combines TRBV6-1 with TRBJ2-5; 9 bases fit TRBD2. Germline CDR1 reads MNHNS; CDR2 reads SASEGT. V gave up 3 bases and J gave up 2 bases; unmatched junction bases: 10. The CDR3 runs to 17 residues. The CDR3 here is CASSDSLGLAHQETQYF. In DNA, the CDR3 is TGTGCCAGCAGTGATTCCCTAGGACTAGCGCATCAAGAGACCCAGTACTTC.

The rearrangement links TRBV9 to TRBJ2-5; D is undetermined. This CDR3 has 19 residues. V shed 0 bases and J shed 0 bases, with 21 bases lying between them. The germline CDR1 and CDR2 sequences are SGDLS and YYNGEE. The CDR3 is CASSVALPSQAPNQETQYF. The DNA of the CDR3 is TGTGCCAGCAGCGTAGCCCTACCCTCCCAGGCCCCCAACCAAGAGACCCAGTACTTC.

This clone came up once. This chain's CDR3 is CASSINRGSGYTF. In DNA form, the CDR3 reads TGTGCCAGTAGTATCAACAGGGGGAGCGGCTACACCTTC. This sequence joins TRBV19 and TRBJ1-2; 8 bases map to TRBD1. J was trimmed by 8 bases and V by 3 bases; bases with no gene match: 5. The germline V gene encodes CDR1 LNHDA and CDR2 SQIVND (reference sequence). The CDR3 is 13 residues long. Based on the CDR3 plus reference TRBV19 and TRBJ1-2, the full variable domain is DGGITQSPKYLFRKEGQNVTLSCEQNLNHDAMYWYRQDPGQGLRLIYYSQIVNDFQKGDIAEGYSVSREKKESFPLTVTSAQKNPTAFYLCASSINRGSGYTFGSGTRLTVV.

This clone came up a few times. The chain links TRBV4-1 to TRBJ2-1; D ambiguous. Germline V gene sequence: CDR1 MGHRA, CDR2 YSYEKL. The length of the CDR3 is 12 residues. V was cut by 4 bases and J by 10 bases, with 11 bases left in between. The CDR3 DNA follows: TGCGCCAGCAGCCGTGCCCACGGAGAGCAGTTCTTC. This encodes CASSRAHGEQFF.

This clone has only a few counts. The V call is TRBV7-9, the J call TRBJ2-5; D is ambiguous. The DNA matches TRBJ2-7 better at its end, which makes the J call doubtful. Germline loops: CDR1 SEHNR, CDR2 FQNEAQ (reference sequence). This CDR3 comprises 15 residues. DNA for the CDR3: TGTGCCAGCAGCCCGCCCTTCAGGTTCGGCTACGAGCAGTACTTC. It codes for CASSPPFRFGYEQYF.

The gene calls are TRBV20-1 and TRBJ2-2; D unclear. This CDR3 has 11 residues. The germline V and J ends were trimmed by 0 bases and 6 bases, with 2 bases remaining between them. In germline, CDR1 is DFQATT, CDR2 SNEGSKA (reference sequence). As DNA, the CDR3 is TGCAGTGCTAGAGATTCCGGGGAGCTGTTTTTT. Translating gives CSARDSGELFF.

The rearrangement uses TRBV2 and TRBJ1-5, with unresolved D. The V end lost 8 bases, the J end lost 5 bases, and 19 bases lay between the germline ends. The CDR3 extends over 15 amino acids. Germline CDR1 SNHLY, CDR2 FYNNEI. This CDR3 is CASSRDEQTYQPQHF. CDR3 nucleotide sequence: TGTGCCAGCTCTAGAGACGAACAGACGTATCAGCCCCAGCATTTT. Together with reference TRBV2 and TRBJ1-5, the CDR3 gives the full variable domain: EPEVTQTPSHQVTQMGQEVILRCVPISNHLYFYWYRQILGQKVEFLVSFYNNEISEKSEIFDDQFSVERPDGSNFTLKIRSTKLEDSAMYFCASSRDEQTYQPQHFGDGTRLSIL.

This clone was counted between two and nine times. The CDR3 DNA sequence: TGTGCCACCCAACAGGGGCCGAGCTCCTACAATGAGCAGTTCTTC. Its translation: CATQQGPSSYNEQFF. The chain uses TRBV6-1 and TRBJ2-1; TRBD1 agrees at 7 bases. CDR1 is MNHNS, CDR2 SASEGT, per germline. The CDR3 has 15 amino acids. V gave up 10 bases and J gave up 0 bases; unmatched junction bases: 9.

In this sample, this clone turned up once. This chain connects TRBV28 to TRBJ2-1, with 7 bases lining up with TRBD2. The CDR3 contains 13 residues. V shed 5 bases, J shed 8 bases, and the junction held 6 bases outside the gene matches. Germline V CDR1 and CDR2: MDHEN, SYDVKM. The CDR3 coding sequence is TGTGCCAGCAGTGGGGGGGTCGTCCATGAGCAGTTCTTC. Translation gives CASSGGVVHEQFF.

This clone came up a few times. The CDR3 coding sequence is TGTGCCAGCAGTGAAAGGGCTAGCGGTTACAATGAGCAGTTCTTC. Amino acid sequence: CASSERASGYNEQFF. The chain combines TRBV6-4 with TRBJ2-1; 7 nucleotides align to TRBD2. The germline CDR1 and CDR2 sequences are MRHNA and SNTAGT. The CDR3 consists of 15 residues. Trimming removed 3 bases from V and 4 bases from J; junction bases left unmatched: 6.

V usage is TRBV7-9 and J usage is TRBJ1-2, with 8 bases fitting TRBD1. There are 15 residues in the CDR3. Germline-derived CDR1 and CDR2 are SEHNR and FQNEAQ (reference sequence). Unmatched junction bases numbered 10, after V lost 6 bases and J lost 4 bases. This CDR3 is CASRRPGQGGYGYTF. The CDR3 DNA follows: TGTGCCAGCAGGAGGCCCGGACAGGGTGGCTATGGCTACACCTTC.

In this sample, this clone turned up a few times. This chain uses TRBV19 with TRBJ1-1; D unclear. Per the germline V gene, CDR1 is LNHDA and CDR2 is SQIVND (reference sequence). This CDR3 contains 14 residues. Trimming shortened V by 3 bases and J by 3 bases, and 11 bases separated the two germline ends. CDR3 sequence reads: CASSIVGAYTEAFF. The DNA for the CDR3 is TGTGCCAGTAGTATTGTGGGAGCGTACACTGAAGCTTTCTTT. Variable domain in full (rest from reference TRBV19 and TRBJ1-1): DGGITQSPKYLFRKEGQNVTLSCEQNLNHDAMYWYRQDPGQGLRLIYYSQIVNDFQKGDIAEGYSVSREKKESFPLTVTSAQKNPTAFYLCASSIVGAYTEAFFGQGTRLTVV.

This chain connects TRBV7-9 to TRBJ1-5; D ambiguous. The germline V and J ends were trimmed by 5 bases and 4 bases, with 9 bases remaining between them. The CDR3 has 13 amino acids. Per germline, CDR1 SEHNR and CDR2 FQNEAQ (reference sequence). The CDR3 DNA is TGTGCCAGCAGCGTTAGCTCGAATCAGCCCCAGCATTTT. The encoded protein is CASSVSSNQPQHF.

The gene calls are TRBV6-1 and TRBJ1-1, with unresolved D. Trimming stripped 4 bases from V and 0 bases from J, with 9 bases between. The CDR3 sequence is 14 residues long. In germline, CDR1 is MNHNS, CDR2 SASEGT. The CDR3 loop reads CASSGTAMNTEAFF. The CDR3 DNA reads as TGTGCCAGCAGTGGAACAGCCATGAACACTGAAGCTTTCTTT.